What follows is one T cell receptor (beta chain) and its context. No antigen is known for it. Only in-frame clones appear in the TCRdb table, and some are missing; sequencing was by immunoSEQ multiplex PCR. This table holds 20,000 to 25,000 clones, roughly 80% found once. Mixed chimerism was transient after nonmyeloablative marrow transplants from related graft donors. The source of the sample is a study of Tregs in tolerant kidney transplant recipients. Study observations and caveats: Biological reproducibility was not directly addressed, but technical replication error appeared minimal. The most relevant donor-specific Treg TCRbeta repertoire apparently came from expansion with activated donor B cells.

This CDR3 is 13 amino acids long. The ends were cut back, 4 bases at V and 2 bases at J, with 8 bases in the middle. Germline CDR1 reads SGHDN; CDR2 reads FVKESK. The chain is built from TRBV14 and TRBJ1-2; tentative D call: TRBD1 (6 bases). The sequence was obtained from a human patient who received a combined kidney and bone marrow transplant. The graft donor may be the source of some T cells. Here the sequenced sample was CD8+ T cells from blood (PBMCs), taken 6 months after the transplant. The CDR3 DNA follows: TGTGCCAGCAGCCGGACAGCGAACTATGGCTACACCTTC. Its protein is CASSRTANYGYTF.